The 25 T cell receptor beta chains presented below share a single source sample, sequenced in a study of response to subunit inactivated influenza vaccine. One entry per CDR3 protein results from TCRdb running MiXCR on the RT-PCR reads. The sample contains around 750,000 distinct CDR3 sequences, 20% to 25% of which appear only once. This specimen was PBMCs from blood, taken about 5 days after vaccination. The origin of the receptors is a man aged 45-65 years who received an inactivated influenza vaccine.

This clonotype was seen ten or more times. The chain links TRBV12-3 or TRBV12-4 to TRBJ1-4; no definite D call. The ends were cut back, 5 bases at V and 0 bases at J, with 16 bases in the middle. CDR3 length: 17 amino acids. Written as DNA, the CDR3 is TGTGCCAGCAGTCTAGGACGGTGGGCTTCAACTAATGAAAAACTGTTTTTT. It codes for CASSLGRWASTNEKLFF.

V is TRBV27 and J is TRBJ2-3, with TRBD1 matching 10 bases. Per germline, CDR1 MNHEY and CDR2 SMNVEV (reference sequence). This CDR3 is 15 amino acids long. After removal of 4 bases from V and 2 bases from J, the junction contained 3 bases not matched to a gene. In DNA, the CDR3 is TGTGCCAGCAGTTCGACAGGGGGCCACACAGATACGCAGTATTTT. Translation gives CASSSTGGHTDTQYF.

This clonotype showed up just a few times. The V call is TRBV7-8, the J call TRBJ1-1; D remains unclear. The CDR3 contains 11 residues. V lost 2 bases and J lost 8, with 6 bases in between. Germline CDR1 reads SGHVS; CDR2 reads FQNEAQ. In DNA form, the CDR3 reads TGTGCCAGCAGCTTACTTCTGGAAGCTTTCTTT. Encoded protein: CASSLLLEAFF.

This clonotype was counted only a few times. The V gene is TRBV7-6, the J gene TRBJ1-1, with a weak D call TRBD1 (5 bases). The germline CDR1 and CDR2 sequences are SGHVS and FNYEAQ. The CDR3 is 15 residues long. V gave up 4 bases and J gave up 0 bases, with 12 bases separating them. The CDR3 protein is CASSSGLNMNTEAFF. Written as DNA, the CDR3 is TGTGCCAGCAGCTCGGGACTTAATATGAACACTGAAGCTTTCTTT.

In its sample, this clonotype was seen a few times. Here the CDR3 reads CASSSGLNNEQFF. The DNA for the CDR3 is TGCGCCAGCAGCTCCGGGTTGAACAATGAGCAGTTCTTC. The rearrangement uses TRBV5-1 and TRBJ2-1; D unclear. The CDR3 loop spans 13 amino acids. Trimming removed 3 bases from V and 5 bases from J, with 9 bases in between. Germline values: CDR1 SGHRS, CDR2 YFSETQ.

This chain links TRBV20-1 with TRBJ2-3; D gene ambiguous. This CDR3 is built from 13 residues. Trimming cost V 1 base and J 5 bases, with 10 bases left between them. CDR1 is DFQATT, CDR2 SNEGSKA, per germline (reference sequence). CDR3 residues: CSARGRALDTQYF. CDR3 coding DNA: TGCAGTGCTAGAGGCCGGGCCTTAGATACGCAGTATTTT.

The CDR3 loop is CASKIGQGGNGELFF. CDR3 DNA: TGTGCCAGCAAAATAGGACAGGGGGGGAACGGGGAGCTGTTTTTT. V usage is TRBV11-2 and J usage is TRBJ2-2; 10 bases fit TRBD1. Germline values: CDR1 SGHAT, CDR2 FQNNGV. The CDR3 sequence is 15 residues long. V lost 7 bases and J lost 7; bases outside the gene matches: 9.

V gene TRBV7-8 combines with J gene TRBJ2-1; D is possibly TRBD1 or TRBD2 (5 bases each). Germline CDR1 SGHVS, CDR2 FQNEAQ. The CDR3 is made up of 15 amino acids. The V and J ends lost 4 bases and 0 bases respectively, with 10 bases between them. CDR3 sequence: CASSYGTDSYNEQFF. In nucleotides, the CDR3 is TGTGCCAGCAGCTACGGGACCGACTCCTACAATGAGCAGTTCTTC.

This clonotype has a handful of counts. The J gene is TRBJ2-1, the V gene TRBV7-9, with D perhaps TRBD2 (5 bases). Germline V CDR1 and CDR2: SEHNR, FQNEAQ (reference sequence). The CDR3 consists of 14 residues. Deletions cut 5 bases from V and 3 bases from J, with 11 bases between. The CDR3 spells CASSQVTSYNEQFF. The CDR3 DNA reads as TGTGCCAGCAGCCAAGTCACTAGCTACAATGAGCAGTTCTTC. Full variable domain (rest looked up from reference TRBV7-9 and TRBJ2-1): DTGVSQNPRHKITKRGQNVTFRCDPISEHNRLYWYRQTLGQGPEFLTYFQNEAQLEKSRLLSDRFSAERPKGSFSTLEIQRTEQGDSAMYLCASSQVTSYNEQFFGPGTRLTVL.

The genes are TRBV20-1 and TRBJ2-2, with 15 bases identical to TRBD2. Germline CDR1 reads DFQATT; CDR2 reads SNEGSKA (reference sequence). V was clipped by 2 bases and J by 4 bases; unmatched bases: 2. This CDR3 contains 16 residues. CDR3 coding DNA: TGCAGTGCTAGACCGGGACTAGCGGGGGGCACCGGGGAGCTGTTTTTT. It specifies CSARPGLAGGTGELFF.

Ten or more counts support this clonotype. A read error may produce the germline difference seen at one junction end. DNA of the CDR3: TGTGCCAGCAGTTTAGCCCTGACTGGATACGAGCAGTACTTC. Its protein product is CASSLALTGYEQYF. The chain recombines TRBV7-9 with TRBJ2-7; D unclear. From germline, CDR1 is SEHNR and CDR2 FQNEAQ (reference sequence). The CDR3 is 14 residues long.

This clonotype was picked up many times. J is TRBJ1-5 and V is TRBV16; tentatively, D is TRBD1 (6 bases). V was pared by 4 bases and J by 3 bases, with 13 bases between. CDR3 length: 15 amino acids. Looked up from germline, CDR1 is KGHSY and CDR2 is FQNENV. CDR3 residues: CASSRQDSLNQPQHF. CDR3 DNA: TGTGCCAGCAGCCGCCAGGACAGCCTCAATCAGCCCCAGCATTTT. Full variable domain (outside the CDR3, taken from reference TRBV16 and TRBJ1-5): GEEVAQTPKHLVRGEGQKAKLYCAPIKGHSYVFWYQQVLKNEFKFLISFQNENVFDETGMPKERFSAKCLPNSPCSLEIQATKLEDSAVYFCASSRQDSLNQPQHFGDGTRLSIL.

V usage is TRBV7-6 and J usage is TRBJ2-7; D unclear. Deletions cut 0 bases from V and 7 bases from J, with 13 bases between. The germline V gene encodes CDR1 SGHVS and CDR2 FNYEAQ. This CDR3 is built from 14 residues. DNA for the CDR3: TGTGCCAGCAGCTTAGCGTGGGGTTCGGAAGAGCAGTACTTC. Its translation is CASSLAWGSEEQYF.

The genes are TRBV9 and TRBJ2-3, with D tentatively TRBD1 or TRBD2 (6 bases each). Germline V gene sequence: CDR1 SGDLS, CDR2 YYNGEE. Trimming left V 0 bases short and J 2 bases short, with 10 bases between. This CDR3 has 15 residues. CDR3 in DNA: TGTGCCAGCAGCGTAGCGACGGGGGCCACAGATACGCAGTATTTT. As protein: CASSVATGATDTQYF. Looking up the rest from reference TRBV9 and TRBJ2-3 gives the full variable domain: DSGVTQTPKHLITATGQRVTLRCSPRSGDLSVYWYQQSLDQGLQFLIQYYNGEERAKGNILERFSAQQFPDLHSELNLSSLELGDSALYFCASSVATGATDTQYFGPGTRLTVL.

This clonotype was counted between two and nine times. The CDR3 nucleotides read TGCGCCAGCAGCCCCAAGGCGGGAGGGTTTGATGAGCAGTTCTTC. This encodes CASSPKAGGFDEQFF. The gene calls are TRBV4-1 and TRBJ2-1; the match to TRBD2 covers 9 bases. Germline CDR1 and CDR2: MGHRA and YSYEKL. Losses at the gene ends were 4 bases for V and 8 bases for J; bases not matched to a gene: 9. The length of the CDR3 is 15 residues.

A few counts support this clonotype. The rearrangement uses TRBV7-2 and TRBJ1-1, with D possibly TRBD1 on 6 matching bases. The CDR3 covers 16 residues. CDR1 and CDR2 (germline): SGHTA, FQGNSA. Between the trimmed V and J ends, which lost 2 bases and 3 bases, there was a span of 16 bases. Here the CDR3 DNA reads TGTGCCAGCAGCTTATATGGGGGGGCTCTGGACACTGAAGCTTTCTTT. This codes for CASSLYGGALDTEAFF. Together with reference TRBV7-2 and TRBJ1-1, the CDR3 gives the full variable domain: GAGVSQSPSNKVTEKGKDVELRCDPISGHTALYWYRQSLGQGLEFLIYFQGNSAPDKSGLPSDRFSAERTGGSVSTLTIQRTQQEDSAVYLCASSLYGGALDTEAFFGQGTRLTVV.

The chain is built from TRBV27 and TRBJ2-1; D is undetermined. CDR3 length: 11 residues. Germline CDR1 MNHEY, CDR2 SMNVEV (reference sequence). V shed 7 bases and J shed 7 bases, with 8 bases lying between them. DNA for the CDR3: TGTGCCAGCACCTCCCGGAATGAGCAGTTCTTC. Translation gives CASTSRNEQFF.

CDR3 bases: TGTGCCAGCAGGAGGGGCCTCTCGTTAGGGACCGAGCAGTTCTTC. As protein: CASRRGLSLGTEQFF. This chain joins TRBV12-3 or TRBV12-4 and TRBJ2-1, with D tentatively TRBD1 or TRBD2 (5 bases each). There are 15 residues in the CDR3. V shed 6 bases and J shed 10 bases, with 22 bases lying between them.

V gene TRBV10-3 combines with J gene TRBJ2-7; D possibly uses TRBD1 or TRBD2 (5 bases each). Germline loops: CDR1 ENHRY, CDR2 SYGVKD. Trimming shortened V by 2 bases and J by 0 bases, and 14 bases separated the two germline ends. The CDR3 is made up of 16 amino acids. CDR3 loop: CAISEGTGRISYEQYF. The CDR3 DNA follows: TGTGCCATCAGTGAGGGAACGGGACGGATCTCCTACGAGCAGTACTTC.

At least ten counts were recorded for this clonotype. This chain connects TRBV4-2 to TRBJ2-2, with 8 bases identical to TRBD2. The CDR3 has 17 residues. Looked up from germline, CDR1 is LGHNA and CDR2 is YNFKEQ. J lost 6 bases, V lost 4 bases, and 13 bases had no gene match. CDR3 sequence: CASSRVGHGGASGELFF. Here the CDR3 DNA reads TGTGCCAGCAGCCGGGTCGGGCACGGGGGGGCATCCGGGGAGCTGTTTTTT.

CDR3: CASSRDRAKTPTYEQYF. DNA of the CDR3: TGTGCCAGCTCACGGGACAGGGCCAAAACTCCGACCTACGAGCAGTACTTC. The rearrangement uses TRBV18 and TRBJ2-7; 9 bases are a match to TRBD1. The length of the CDR3 is 17 residues. V shed 4 bases, J shed 2 bases, and the junction held 12 bases outside the gene matches. Germline assignment: CDR1 KGHSH and CDR2 LQKENI.

This chain links TRBV5-1 with TRBJ2-2; no reliable D call. The CDR3 has 13 residues. The V end lost 3 bases, the J end lost 8 bases, and 11 bases lay between the germline ends. Germline V gives CDR1 SGHRS, CDR2 YFSETQ. The CDR3 protein is CASSSSDSGELFF. In DNA, the CDR3 is TGCGCCAGCAGCTCGAGCGACTCGGGGGAGCTGTTTTTT.

V gene TRBV20-1 combines with J gene TRBJ2-1; the match to TRBD2 covers 13 bases. Germline CDR1 DFQATT, CDR2 SNEGSKA (reference sequence). This CDR3 is built from 18 residues. Germline trimming cut 6 bases from V and 4 bases from J; bases unmatched to any gene: 15. CDR3 nucleotide sequence: TGCAGTGCAAGGGGACAGCCGACTAGCGGGAGGCTGTACAATGAGCAGTTCTTC. Its protein product is CSARGQPTSGRLYNEQFF.

This clonotype appeared many times. The chain carries TRBV29-1 and TRBJ1-1; a possible D gene is TRBD1 (5 bases). The CDR3 length is 13 residues. V dropped 6 bases and J dropped 1 base, with 12 bases sitting between them. The germline CDR1 and CDR2 sequences are SQVTM and ANQGSEA. Written as DNA, the CDR3 is TGCAGCGTACAAACAGGAACGAACACTGAAGCTTTCTTT. Translated: CSVQTGTNTEAFF.

V gene TRBV7-9 combines with J gene TRBJ1-5; 12 nucleotides align to TRBD1. The CDR3 totals 15 residues. CDR1 is SEHNR, CDR2 FQNEAQ, per germline (reference sequence). The trim removed 8 bases at V and 3 bases at J, leaving 5 bases unmatched. The CDR3 protein is CASGSGQGANQPQHF. The CDR3 DNA reads TGTGCCAGCGGATCGGGACAGGGGGCCAATCAGCCCCAGCATTTT.